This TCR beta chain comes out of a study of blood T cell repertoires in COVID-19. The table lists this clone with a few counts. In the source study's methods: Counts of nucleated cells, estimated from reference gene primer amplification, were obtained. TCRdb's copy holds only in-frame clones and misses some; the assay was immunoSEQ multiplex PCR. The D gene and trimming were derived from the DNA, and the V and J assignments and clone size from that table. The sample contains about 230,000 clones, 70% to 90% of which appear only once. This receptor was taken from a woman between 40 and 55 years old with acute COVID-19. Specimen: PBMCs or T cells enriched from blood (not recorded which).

The CDR3 protein is CASSLGGLGGMRVEQFF. The CDR3 DNA follows: TGTGCCAGCAGCTTGGGCGGCTTGGGCGGGATGAGGGTTGAGCAGTTCTTC. V gene TRBV5-4 combines with J gene TRBJ2-1; D might be TRBD2 (6 bases). Trimming shortened V by 0 bases and J by 9 bases, and 22 bases separated the two germline ends. CDR3 length equals 17 residues. CDR1 and CDR2 (germline): SGHNT, YYREEE (reference sequence). The complete variable domain, with remaining parts taken from reference TRBV5-4 and TRBJ2-1, reads ETGVTQSPTHLIKTRGQQVTLRCSSQSGHNTVSWYQQALGQGPQFIFQYYREEENGRGNFPPRFSGLQFPNYSSELNVNALELDDSALYLCASSLGGLGGMRVEQFFGPGTRLTVL.